This T cell receptor beta chain was observed in a study of tissue T cells after allogeneic stem cell transplantation. Profiling relied on immunoSEQ multiplex PCR, and the TCRdb table lists in-frame clones only, not all of them. The table includes around 5,200 clones, 30% to 35% detected once. For this clone: Gene names refer to mouse genes.

Time point: mouse harvest day 14 after allogeneic transplant. Mouse grafts combined 10^7 T-cell-depleted bone marrow cells with 10^6 splenic CD5+ T cells. The clonotype originates from a female BALB/c mouse given C57BL/6 T cells with graft-versus-host disease after an allogeneic hematopoietic cell transplant. The source material was skin.

The CDR3 DNA, read in part, is TGCACCTGCAGTGCCGGGGGAGGTGAACAGTAC. It is translated as CTCSAGGGEQY. The whole CDR3 sequence is CTCSAGGGEQYF. The chain employs TRBV1 and TRBJ2-7; perhaps D is TRBD1 or TRBD2 (5 bases each). The read terminates 1 residue before the CDR3 end, so the remaining end is supplied by the germline J gene. The ends were cut back, 3 bases at V and 6 bases at J, with 9 bases in the middle. The CDR3 has 12 residues. CDR1 is NSQYPW and CDR2 is LRSPGD in the germline V gene (reference sequence).